The clone carrying this TCR beta chain was found a few times. This record belongs to a study of T-cell memory formation after mild COVID-19. The 5'RACE method, run with constant-segment primers, produced TCR alpha and TCR beta cDNA libraries (carrying sample barcodes and UMIs). Each CDR3 protein is one row after TCRdb ran MiXCR on the 5' RACE reads. The sample holds some 210,000 distinct CDR3 sequences, 8% to 11% seen once. The ends were cut back, 3 bases at V and 0 bases at J, with 9 bases in the middle. Germline V gene data show CDR1 as SGHRS and CDR2 as YFSETQ. The CDR3 totals 15 residues. This chain connects TRBV5-1 to TRBJ1-4; a weak D match, TRBD1 (5 bases). The sample comprised PBMCs or a T cell subset sorted from them (not recorded which). This TCR came from a man between 18 and 35 years old who had mild COVID-19 (a few samples of this study predate the infection). Cell type and time point are not known. This chain's CDR3 is CASSSTGATNEKLFF. In DNA form, the CDR3 reads TGCGCCAGCAGCTCTACAGGTGCAACTAATGAAAAACTGTTTTTT.